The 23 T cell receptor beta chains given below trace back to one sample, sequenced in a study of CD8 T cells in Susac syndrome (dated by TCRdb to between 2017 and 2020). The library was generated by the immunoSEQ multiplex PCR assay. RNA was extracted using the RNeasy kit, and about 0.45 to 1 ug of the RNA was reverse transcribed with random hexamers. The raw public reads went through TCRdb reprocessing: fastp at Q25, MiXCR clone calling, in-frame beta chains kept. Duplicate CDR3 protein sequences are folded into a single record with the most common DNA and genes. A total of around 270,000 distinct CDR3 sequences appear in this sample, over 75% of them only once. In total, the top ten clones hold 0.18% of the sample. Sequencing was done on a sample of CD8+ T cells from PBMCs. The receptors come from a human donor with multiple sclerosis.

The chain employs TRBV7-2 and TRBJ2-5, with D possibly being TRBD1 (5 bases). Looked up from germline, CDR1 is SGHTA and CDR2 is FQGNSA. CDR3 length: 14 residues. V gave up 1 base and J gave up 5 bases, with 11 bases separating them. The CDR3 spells CASSLGTNGETQYF. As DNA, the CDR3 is TGTGCCAGCAGCTTAGGGACAAACGGCGAGACCCAGTACTTC.

DNA of the CDR3: TGTGCCAGCAGCTTATTCGCTAGCGAGGGGGAGACCCAGTACTTC. It is translated as CASSLFASEGETQYF. The chain has TRBV11-2 and TRBJ2-5; D is possibly TRBD2 (6 bases). The ends were cut back, 2 bases at V and 5 bases at J, with 15 bases in the middle. The CDR3 has 15 residues. The V gene's germline CDR1 is SGHAT and CDR2 FQNNGV.

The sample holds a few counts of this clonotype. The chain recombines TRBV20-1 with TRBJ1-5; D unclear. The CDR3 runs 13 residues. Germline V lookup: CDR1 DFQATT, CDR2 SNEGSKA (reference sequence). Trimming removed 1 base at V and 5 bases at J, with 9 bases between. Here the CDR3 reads CSARGTDYQPQHF. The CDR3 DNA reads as TGCAGTGCTAGAGGGACTGACTATCAGCCCCAGCATTTT.

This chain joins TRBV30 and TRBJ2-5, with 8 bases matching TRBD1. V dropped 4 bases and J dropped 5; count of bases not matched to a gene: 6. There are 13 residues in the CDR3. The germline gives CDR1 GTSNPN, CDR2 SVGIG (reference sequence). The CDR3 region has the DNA TGTGCCTGGAAAAGACAGGGGCTCGAGACCCAGTACTTC. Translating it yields CAWKRQGLETQYF.

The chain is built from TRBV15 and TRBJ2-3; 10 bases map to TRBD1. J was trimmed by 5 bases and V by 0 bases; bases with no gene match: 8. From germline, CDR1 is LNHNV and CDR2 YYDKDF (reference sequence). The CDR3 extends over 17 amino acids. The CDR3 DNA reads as TGTGCCACCAGCAGAGATGGAGGGACAGGGGTTCAAGATACGCAGTATTTT. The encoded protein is CATSRDGGTGVQDTQYF.

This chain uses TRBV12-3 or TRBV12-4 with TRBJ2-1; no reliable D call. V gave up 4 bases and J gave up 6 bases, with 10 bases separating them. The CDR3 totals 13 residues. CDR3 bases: TGTGCCAGCAGTTCTGGTCTCATCAATGAGCAGTTCTTC. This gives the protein CASSSGLINEQFF.

CDR3 nucleotide sequence: TGTGCCAGCTCAGGAGCCCCGGGTTACGAGCAGTACTTC. Translated, it gives CASSGAPGYEQYF. V is TRBV9 and J is TRBJ2-7; D unresolved. The CDR3 length is 13 residues. CDR1 and CDR2 from the germline V gene are SGDLS and YYNGEE. V lost 7 bases and J lost 4, with 15 bases in between.

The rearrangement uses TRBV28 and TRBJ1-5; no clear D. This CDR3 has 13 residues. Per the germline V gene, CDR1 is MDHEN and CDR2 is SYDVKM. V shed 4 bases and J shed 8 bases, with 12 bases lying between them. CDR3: CASSSPFGEPQHF. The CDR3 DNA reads TGTGCCAGCAGTTCGCCATTCGGGGAGCCCCAGCATTTT.

Written as DNA, the CDR3 is TGTGCCACCAGCGAGGGCAGGGGGAATCAGCCCCAGCATTTT. Protein sequence: CATSEGRGNQPQHF. The gene calls are TRBV15 and TRBJ1-5, with 7 bases fitting TRBD1. The CDR3 extends over 14 amino acids. The germline CDR1 and CDR2 sequences are LNHNV and YYDKDF (reference sequence). V was pared by 5 bases and J by 4 bases, with 5 bases of the junction left unmatched.

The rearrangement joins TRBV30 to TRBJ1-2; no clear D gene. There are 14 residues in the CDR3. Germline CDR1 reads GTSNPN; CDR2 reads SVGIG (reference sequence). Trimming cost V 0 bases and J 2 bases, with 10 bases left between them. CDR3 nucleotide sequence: TGTGCCTGGAGTGTGGTGGGGAACAACTATGGCTACACCTTC. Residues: CAWSVVGNNYGYTF. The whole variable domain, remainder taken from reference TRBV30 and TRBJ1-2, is SQTIHQWPATLVQPVGSPLSLECTVEGTSNPNLYWYRQAAGRGLQLLFYSVGIGQISSEVPQNLSASRPQDRQFILSSKKLLLSDSGFYLCAWSVVGNNYGYTFGSGTRLTVV.

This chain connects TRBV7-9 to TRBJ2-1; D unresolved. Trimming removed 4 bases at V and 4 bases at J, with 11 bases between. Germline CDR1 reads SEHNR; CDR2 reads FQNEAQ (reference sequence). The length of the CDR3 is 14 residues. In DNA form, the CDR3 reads TGTGCCAGCAGCTCCGGGCCAGTATACAATGAGCAGTTCTTC. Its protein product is CASSSGPVYNEQFF.

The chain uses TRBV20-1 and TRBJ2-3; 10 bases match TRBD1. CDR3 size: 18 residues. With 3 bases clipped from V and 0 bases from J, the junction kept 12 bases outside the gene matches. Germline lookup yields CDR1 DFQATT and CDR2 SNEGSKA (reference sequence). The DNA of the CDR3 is TGCAGTGCTAGGGGTCGACAGGGGGCTGGCCTAAGCACAGATACGCAGTATTTT. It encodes CSARGRQGAGLSTDTQYF.

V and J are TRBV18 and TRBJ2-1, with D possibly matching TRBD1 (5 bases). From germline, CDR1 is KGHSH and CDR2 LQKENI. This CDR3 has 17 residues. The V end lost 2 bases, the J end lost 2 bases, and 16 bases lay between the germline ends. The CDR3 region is CASSPTYGQGTYNEQFF. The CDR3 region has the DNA TGTGCCAGCTCACCAACCTACGGGCAGGGAACCTACAATGAGCAGTTCTTC.

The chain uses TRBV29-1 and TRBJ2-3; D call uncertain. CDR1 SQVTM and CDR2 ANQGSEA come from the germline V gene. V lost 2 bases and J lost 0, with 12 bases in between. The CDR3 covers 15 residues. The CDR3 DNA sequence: TGCAGCGTTGAATGGGGTTTTCTTAGCACAGATACGCAGTATTTT. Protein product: CSVEWGFLSTDTQYF.

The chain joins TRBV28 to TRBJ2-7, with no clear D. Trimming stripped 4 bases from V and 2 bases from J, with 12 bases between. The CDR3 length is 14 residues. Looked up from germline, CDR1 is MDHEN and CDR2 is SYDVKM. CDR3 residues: CASSYLPSAYEQYF. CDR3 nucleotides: TGTGCCAGCAGTTACCTCCCCTCCGCCTACGAGCAGTACTTC. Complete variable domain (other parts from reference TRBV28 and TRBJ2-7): DVKVTQSSRYLVKRTGEKVFLECVQDMDHENMFWYRQDPGLGLRLIYFSYDVKMKEKGDIPEGYSVSREKKERFSLILESASTNQTSMYLCASSYLPSAYEQYFGPGTRLTVT.

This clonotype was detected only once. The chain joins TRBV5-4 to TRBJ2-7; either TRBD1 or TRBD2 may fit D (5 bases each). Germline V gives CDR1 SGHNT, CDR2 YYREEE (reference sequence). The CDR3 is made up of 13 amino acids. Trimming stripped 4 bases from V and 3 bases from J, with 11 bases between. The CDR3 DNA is TGTGCCAGCAGCGGGGACCTTTTCTACGAGCAGTACTTC. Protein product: CASSGDLFYEQYF.

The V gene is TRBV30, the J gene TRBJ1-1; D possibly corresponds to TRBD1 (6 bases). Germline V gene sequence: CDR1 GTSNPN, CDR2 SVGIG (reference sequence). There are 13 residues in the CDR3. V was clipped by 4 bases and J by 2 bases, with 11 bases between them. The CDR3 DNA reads TGTGCCTGGACTGGACAGCCAAACACTGAAGCTTTCTTT. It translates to CAWTGQPNTEAFF. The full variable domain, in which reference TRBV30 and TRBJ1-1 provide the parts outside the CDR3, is SQTIHQWPATLVQPVGSPLSLECTVEGTSNPNLYWYRQAAGRGLQLLFYSVGIGQISSEVPQNLSASRPQDRQFILSSKKLLLSDSGFYLCAWTGQPNTEAFFGQGTRLTVV.

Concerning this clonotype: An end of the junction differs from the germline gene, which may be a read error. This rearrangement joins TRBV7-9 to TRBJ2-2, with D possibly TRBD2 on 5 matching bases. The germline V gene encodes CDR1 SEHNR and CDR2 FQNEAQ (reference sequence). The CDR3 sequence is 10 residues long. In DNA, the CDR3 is TGTGCCACTACGACCGGGGAGCTGGTTTTT. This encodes CATTTGELVF.

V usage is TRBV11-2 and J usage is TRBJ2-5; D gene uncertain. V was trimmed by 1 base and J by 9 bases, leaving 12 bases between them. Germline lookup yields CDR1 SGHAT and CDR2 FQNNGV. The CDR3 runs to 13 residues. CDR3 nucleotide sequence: TGTGCCAGCAGCTTAGGGATGAAAATCGCCCAGTACTTC. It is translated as CASSLGMKIAQYF.

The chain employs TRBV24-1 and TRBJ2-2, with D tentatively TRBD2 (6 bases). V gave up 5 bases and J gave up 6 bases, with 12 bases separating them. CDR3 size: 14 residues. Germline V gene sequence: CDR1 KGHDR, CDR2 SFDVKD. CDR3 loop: CATSGLAEAGELFF. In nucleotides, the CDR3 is TGTGCCACCAGTGGGTTAGCGGAAGCCGGGGAGCTGTTTTTT.

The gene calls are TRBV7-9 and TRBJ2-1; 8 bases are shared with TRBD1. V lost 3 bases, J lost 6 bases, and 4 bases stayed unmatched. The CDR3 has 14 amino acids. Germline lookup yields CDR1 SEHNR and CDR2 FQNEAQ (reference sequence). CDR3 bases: TGTGCCAGCAGCTTCGAGACAGGGGTCAATGAGCAGTTCTTC. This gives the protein CASSFETGVNEQFF.

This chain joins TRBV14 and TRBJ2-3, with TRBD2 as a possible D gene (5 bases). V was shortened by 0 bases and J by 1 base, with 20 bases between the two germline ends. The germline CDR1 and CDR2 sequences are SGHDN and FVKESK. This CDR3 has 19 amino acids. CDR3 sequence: CASSQDPLRRETGTDTQYF. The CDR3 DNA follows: TGTGCCAGCAGCCAAGATCCTCTCCGAAGGGAGACGGGCACAGATACGCAGTATTTT.

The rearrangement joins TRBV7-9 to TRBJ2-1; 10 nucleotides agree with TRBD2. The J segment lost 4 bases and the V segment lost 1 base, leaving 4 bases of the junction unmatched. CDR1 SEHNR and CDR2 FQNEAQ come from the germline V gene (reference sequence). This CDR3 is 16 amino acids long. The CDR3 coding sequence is TGTGCCAGCAGCTTAGTGTCTAGCGGGAGATACAATGAGCAGTTCTTC. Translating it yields CASSLVSSGRYNEQFF. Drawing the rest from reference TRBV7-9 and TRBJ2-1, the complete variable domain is DTGVSQNPRHKITKRGQNVTFRCDPISEHNRLYWYRQTLGQGPEFLTYFQNEAQLEKSRLLSDRFSAERPKGSFSTLEIQRTEQGDSAMYLCASSLVSSGRYNEQFFGPGTRLTVL.